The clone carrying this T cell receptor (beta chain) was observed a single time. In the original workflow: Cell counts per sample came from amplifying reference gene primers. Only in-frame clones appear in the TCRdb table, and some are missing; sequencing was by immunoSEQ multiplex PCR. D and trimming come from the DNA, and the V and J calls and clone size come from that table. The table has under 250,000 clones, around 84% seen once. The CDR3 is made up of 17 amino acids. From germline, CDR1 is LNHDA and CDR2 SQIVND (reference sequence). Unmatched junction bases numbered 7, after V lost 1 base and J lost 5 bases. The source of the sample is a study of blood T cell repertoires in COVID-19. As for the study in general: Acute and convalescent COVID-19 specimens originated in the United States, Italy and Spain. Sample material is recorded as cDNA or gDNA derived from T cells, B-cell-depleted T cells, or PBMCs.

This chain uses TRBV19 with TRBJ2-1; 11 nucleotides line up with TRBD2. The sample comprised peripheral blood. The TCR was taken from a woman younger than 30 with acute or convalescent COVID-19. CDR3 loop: CASSIGRRLAGNNEQFF. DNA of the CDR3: TGTGCCAGTAGTATAGGAAGGCGACTAGCGGGAAACAATGAGCAGTTCTTC.